This TCR beta chain originates from a study of T cell changes during pregnancy in multiple sclerosis (dated by TCRdb to between 2018 and 2020). About the full investigation: In women with multiple sclerosis, the researchers looked at how the T cell repertoire shifted as pregnancy progressed.

Details on this clone: The antigen it binds to is not known. Base qualities are not recorded, but no much larger clone differs from it by a single base.

Unmatched junction bases come to 10, with V trimmed by 5 bases and J by 7 bases. The germline V gene specifies SNHLY as CDR1 and FYNNEI as CDR2. CDR3 length: 15 amino acids, cysteine to phenylalanine. The retained sequence is limited to the CDR3, 45 bases, with the frame set at the first base. Libraries were made using the immunoSEQ multiplex PCR assay. Sourced from immuneACCESS, this table was stored by TCRdb with only in-frame sequences that have V and J called. A share of the clones is absent; for the studies checked, an unresolved V gene accounts for under half, and the remainder has no known explanation. Recorded for this sample are 51,000 or so clones; 93% of them occurred a single time. 1.5% to 2% of the sample is taken by the ten largest.

The starting material was peripheral blood, obtained in the second trimester of pregnancy. The receptor was derived from a female donor with multiple sclerosis, enrolled in a pregnancy study. The V gene is TRBV2 and the J gene is TRBJ2-2; 7 junctional bases match TRBD1. The sequence in DNA is TGTGCCAGCAGTTGGCCTCCGGACAGGAACGGGGAGCTGTTTTTT. It translates to CASSWPPDRNGELFF.